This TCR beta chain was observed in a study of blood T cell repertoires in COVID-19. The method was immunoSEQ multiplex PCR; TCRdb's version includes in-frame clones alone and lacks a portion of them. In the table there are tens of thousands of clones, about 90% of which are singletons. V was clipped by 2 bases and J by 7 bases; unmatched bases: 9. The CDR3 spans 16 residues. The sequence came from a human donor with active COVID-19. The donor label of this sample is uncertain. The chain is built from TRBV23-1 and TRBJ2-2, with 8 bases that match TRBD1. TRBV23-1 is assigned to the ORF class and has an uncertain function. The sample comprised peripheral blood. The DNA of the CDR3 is TGCGCCAGCAGTCAACCGTGGACAGGGTTCATCGGGGAGCTGTTTTTT. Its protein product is CASSQPWTGFIGELFF.